This T cell receptor (beta chain) came from a study of OX40 agonist ivuxolimab in advanced cancers. Across the whole study: Around 40% of patients had received prior checkpoint inhibitor therapy.

Data came from immunoSEQ multiplex PCR; TCRdb stores just in-frame clones and leaves some out. The table shows 90,000 to 150,000 clones, with 75% to 90% occurring only once. Germline-derived CDR1 and CDR2 are MDHEN and SYDVKM. Unmatched junction bases numbered 16, after V lost 5 bases and J lost 7 bases. The CDR3 has 16 residues. Sequencing used CD4+ or CD8+ T cells sorted from blood, obtained in a trial of the OX40 agonist ivuxolimab. The rearrangement joins TRBV28 to TRBJ2-5; TRBD1 matches 7 bases. This TCR was sampled from an adult with an advanced solid tumor such as melanoma, head and neck, liver or kidney cancer. CDR3 coding DNA: TGTGCCAGCAGTCTCCCGGCGACAGGGAAGGTTGGGACCCAGTACTTC. Its translation is CASSLPATGKVGTQYF.